The text below deals with one TCR beta chain. What was amplified from RNA transcripts were TCR beta CDR3 regions. RT-PCR in the first round (using the HTBI primer set) targeted the TCR CDR3. TCRdb re-called the multiplex PCR reads with MiXCR, one entry per CDR3 protein. The repertoire holds about 340,000 distinct CDR3 sequences, 18% seen once, with around 47% in the top ten. The data belong to a study of T cells in Graves' hyperthyroidism and ophthalmopathy. Germline CDR1 is SGHDT and CDR2 is YYEEEE. This CDR3 contains 17 residues. V dropped 3 bases and J dropped 6; count of bases not matched to a gene: 12. Uncontrolled infection, other autoimmune disease, pregnancy and lactation each barred patients from inclusion.

Sequencing was carried out using blood. The chain combines TRBV5-6 with TRBJ2-2, with 9 bases lining up with TRBD1. The TCR originated in a woman aged 45 to 65 with Graves' hyperthyroidism. CDR3 in amino acids: CASSSIMDRGGAGELFF. The CDR3 DNA reads as TGTGCCAGCAGCTCCATAATGGACAGGGGCGGGGCCGGGGAGCTGTTTTTT.